The 27 T cell receptor beta chains below were found in one sample sequenced in a study of response to subunit inactivated influenza vaccine. TCRdb reanalysed the RT-PCR reads using MiXCR and keeps one entry per CDR3 protein. The sample has roughly 150,000 distinct CDR3 sequences, approximately 10% seen once. The sequences come from non-naive T cells sorted from PBMCs, collected more than 35 days after vaccination. All receptors derive from a man aged 50 or older who received an inactivated influenza vaccine.

This clonotype was recorded only once. The gene calls are TRBV9 and TRBJ2-5; 8 nucleotides match TRBD2. CDR1 and CDR2 (germline): SGDLS, YYNGEE. The CDR3 sequence is 16 residues long. J lost 8 bases, V lost 0 bases, and 12 bases had no gene match. DNA of the CDR3: TGTGCCAGCAGCGTAGCCCCAGCGGGAGTTCACGACACCCAGTACTTC. Translating it yields CASSVAPAGVHDTQYF. Filled out from reference TRBV9 and TRBJ2-5, the complete variable domain reads DSGVTQTPKHLITATGQRVTLRCSPRSGDLSVYWYQQSLDQGLQFLIQYYNGEERAKGNILERFSAQQFPDLHSELNLSSLELGDSALYFCASSVAPAGVHDTQYFGPGTRLLVL.

CDR3 amino acids: CASSPSRTSAYNEQFF. CDR3 DNA: TGTGCCAGCAGCCCCAGCCGGACTAGCGCATACAATGAGCAGTTCTTC. This chain connects TRBV27 to TRBJ2-1; 9 bases agree with TRBD2. The CDR3 is 16 amino acids. J gave up 4 bases and V 6 bases, and 10 bases lay outside the gene matches. The germline gives CDR1 MNHEY, CDR2 SMNVEV (reference sequence).

The genes are TRBV24-1 and TRBJ1-5; D is perhaps TRBD1 (5 bases). Deletions cut 4 bases from V and 7 bases from J, with 13 bases between. The CDR3 spans 14 residues. The germline gives CDR1 KGHDR, CDR2 SFDVKD. The CDR3 DNA reads as TGTGCCACCAGTGAGCAGGGTTTTGGGCAGCCCCAGCATTTT. Its translation is CATSEQGFGQPQHF.

This clonotype has just a few counts. J is TRBJ2-1 and V is TRBV15, with D uncertain. This CDR3 contains 14 residues. The V and J ends lost 0 bases and 7 bases respectively, with 10 bases between them. CDR1 and CDR2 (germline): LNHNV, YYDKDF (reference sequence). CDR3 sequence: CATSRDLPLNEQFF. In DNA, the CDR3 is TGTGCCACCAGCAGAGATCTCCCTTTGAATGAGCAGTTCTTC.

The table lists this clonotype with many counts. The chain is built from TRBV6-2 or TRBV6-3 and TRBJ1-2; 8 bases are a match to TRBD1. The CDR3 extends over 15 amino acids. The trim removed 5 bases at V and 5 bases at J, leaving 10 bases unmatched. Germline lookup yields CDR1 MNHEY and CDR2 SVGEGT. CDR3: CASSALRTGLYGYTF. CDR3 coding DNA: TGTGCCAGCAGTGCCCTCCGGACAGGGTTGTATGGCTACACCTTC.

This clonotype appeared many times. This CDR3 reads CASSRPFRDPADTQYF. In DNA form, the CDR3 reads TGTGCCAGCAGTCGCCCCTTCAGGGATCCGGCAGATACGCAGTATTTT. The chain is built from TRBV7-9 and TRBJ2-3; tentatively, D is TRBD1 (5 bases). The CDR3 consists of 16 residues. Germline V gene data show CDR1 as SEHNR and CDR2 as FQNEAQ (reference sequence). Trimming pared 6 bases from V and 4 bases from J, leaving 20 bases between.

About this clonotype: This clone may be a read error of a much larger clone one base away. V is TRBV3-1 and J is TRBJ2-1; D uncertain. Germline CDR1 is LGHDT and CDR2 is YNNKEL (reference sequence). This CDR3 region has 20 residues. The CDR3 DNA follows: TGTGCCAGCAGCCAAGATGGGGTCATGTACGGGCGAAGCTCCTACAGTGAGCAGTTCTTC. Amino acid sequence: CASSQDGVMYGRSSYSEQFF.

This clonotype was detected many times. The chain has TRBV5-5 and TRBJ2-5; 8 nucleotides align to TRBD1. J gave up 6 bases and V 3 bases, and 10 bases lay outside the gene matches. Per germline, CDR1 SGHKS and CDR2 YYEKEE (reference sequence). The CDR3 contains 15 residues. CDR3 DNA sequence: TGTGCCAGCAGCTCGTTCGCCACAGGGGGAAAGACCCAGTACTTC. Protein: CASSSFATGGKTQYF.

The V gene is TRBV7-2, the J gene TRBJ2-2, with a weak D call TRBD2 (6 bases). Trimming removed 5 bases from V and 5 bases from J, with 15 bases in between. The CDR3 totals 15 residues. Germline values: CDR1 SGHTA, CDR2 FQGNSA. The CDR3 sequence is CASSPTEGRTGELFF. The CDR3 DNA reads as TGTGCCAGCAGCCCAACGGAGGGGAGGACCGGGGAGCTGTTTTTT.

This clonotype was counted at least ten times. This sequence joins TRBV10-3 and TRBJ2-1; D not resolved. Germline V CDR1 and CDR2: ENHRY, SYGVKD. The CDR3 spans 12 residues. Between the trimmed V and J ends, which lost 7 bases and 6 bases, there was a span of 10 bases. The CDR3, as DNA: TGTGCCATCAATGGGGATGCCAATGAGCAGTTCTTC. Amino acids: CAINGDANEQFF.

This clonotype was detected only a few times. The chain couples TRBV20-1 to TRBJ2-3, with 12 nucleotides matching TRBD2. Germline CDR1 DFQATT, CDR2 SNEGSKA (reference sequence). The CDR3 runs 16 residues. V lost 0 bases to trimming and J lost 4 bases; unmatched junction nucleotides: 5. CDR3 amino acids: CSAREASGGAADTQYF. The CDR3 nucleotides read TGCAGTGCTAGAGAGGCTAGCGGGGGGGCAGCAGATACGCAGTATTTT.

The chain links TRBV28 to TRBJ2-5, with TRBD1 as a possible D gene (5 bases). This CDR3 region has 16 residues. The V end was cut by 4 bases, the J end by 6 bases, with 21 bases between. CDR1 and CDR2 (germline): MDHEN, SYDVKM. CDR3 in amino acids: CASSSPADIGKKTQYF. The CDR3 nucleotides read TGTGCCAGCAGTTCTCCCGCGGACATTGGTAAGAAGACCCAGTACTTC.

The V and J genes are TRBV10-3 and TRBJ2-7, with 7 bases aligning to TRBD1. The CDR3 is made up of 12 amino acids. Germline V gives CDR1 ENHRY, CDR2 SYGVKD. The V and J ends lost 10 bases and 3 bases, in that order; junction bases with no gene match: 6. The CDR3 reads CASRTGSYEQYF. CDR3 DNA sequence: TGTGCCAGTCGGACAGGAAGCTACGAGCAGTACTTC.

This clonotype was detected many times. The chain links TRBV5-6 to TRBJ2-4, with D possibly matching TRBD2 (6 bases). Looked up from germline, CDR1 is SGHDT and CDR2 is YYEEEE. V lost 2 bases and J lost 0, with 12 bases in between. The CDR3 spans 16 residues. The CDR3 sequence: CASSLLGTQAKNIQYF. The CDR3 nucleotides read TGTGCCAGCAGCTTATTGGGGACTCAAGCCAAAAACATTCAGTACTTC. The variable domain in full, completed from reference TRBV5-6 and TRBJ2-4, reads DAGVTQSPTHLIKTRGQQVTLRCSPKSGHDTVSWYQQALGQGPQFIFQYYEEEERQRGNFPDRFSGHQFPNYSSELNVNALLLGDSALYLCASSLLGTQAKNIQYFGAGTRLSVL.

The rearrangement links TRBV14 to TRBJ2-3; 12 bases map to TRBD2. Germline V gene lookup returns CDR1 SGHDN and CDR2 FVKESK. The trim removed 3 bases at V and 7 bases at J, leaving 2 bases unmatched. The CDR3 sequence is 14 residues long. The CDR3 loop is CASSQTSGSYTQYF. The CDR3 coding sequence is TGTGCCAGCAGCCAGACTAGCGGGAGTTATACGCAGTATTTT.

There are a few counts of this clonotype. The rearrangement links TRBV24-1 to TRBJ1-2; 11 positions agree with TRBD1. The CDR3 is 16 amino acids. The V segment lost 2 bases and the J segment 7 bases; nucleotides outside the gene matches: 8. Germline-derived CDR1 and CDR2 are KGHDR and SFDVKD. The CDR3 DNA is TGTGCCACCAGTGATTGGTCCGGGACAGGGGGGACTGGCTACACCTTC. Residues: CATSDWSGTGGTGYTF.

This clonotype was detected a few times. The chain is built from TRBV6-1 and TRBJ2-2; possibly TRBD2 for D (5 bases). Trimming left V 4 bases short and J 2 bases short, with 8 bases between. CDR3 length: 14 residues. Germline CDR1 reads MNHNS; CDR2 reads SASEGT. CDR3 sequence: CASSGSVNTGELFF. DNA of the CDR3: TGTGCCAGCAGTGGTAGCGTAAACACCGGGGAGCTGTTTTTT.

The V and J genes are TRBV12-3 or TRBV12-4 and TRBJ2-5, with D possibly TRBD2 on 6 matching bases. With 7 bases removed from V and 4 bases from J, the gap between germline ends came to 16 bases. The CDR3 is 14 residues long. The chain's CDR3 is CASTTYVGGETQYF. DNA for the CDR3: TGTGCCAGCACCACCTACGTGGGAGGAGAGACCCAGTACTTC.

This clonotype has ten or more counts. The CDR3 DNA reads as TGTGCCAGCAGTTTACTCCCCTATAGCGGGAGCACAGATACGCAGTATTTT. This translates into CASSLLPYSGSTDTQYF. The chain couples TRBV27 to TRBJ2-3; 7 bases map to TRBD2. This CDR3 has 17 residues. Germline V gene sequence: CDR1 MNHEY, CDR2 SMNVEV (reference sequence). Trimming at V came to 2 bases and at J to 0 bases, leaving 8 bases not matched to a gene.

The genes are TRBV9 and TRBJ2-1; D remains unclear. Germline V gene sequence: CDR1 SGDLS, CDR2 YYNGEE. The CDR3 covers 16 residues. Trimming stripped 0 bases from V and 4 bases from J, with 14 bases between. CDR3 loop: CASSVAPGLGYNEQFF. The CDR3 DNA is TGTGCCAGCAGCGTAGCCCCCGGGTTGGGATACAATGAGCAGTTCTTC. Complete variable domain (other parts from reference TRBV9 and TRBJ2-1): DSGVTQTPKHLITATGQRVTLRCSPRSGDLSVYWYQQSLDQGLQFLIQYYNGEERAKGNILERFSAQQFPDLHSELNLSSLELGDSALYFCASSVAPGLGYNEQFFGPGTRLTVL.

The table lists this clonotype with a few counts. This rearrangement joins TRBV10-3 to TRBJ2-7; 14 bases fit TRBD2. Germline V gene data show CDR1 as ENHRY and CDR2 as SYGVKD. CDR3 length: 17 amino acids. V shed 5 bases, J shed 3 bases, and the junction held 9 bases outside the gene matches. CDR3: CAISSFLGLAGVYEQYF. In DNA form, the CDR3 reads TGTGCCATCAGTAGCTTTCTGGGACTAGCGGGAGTCTACGAGCAGTACTTC.

Only a few counts were recorded for this clonotype. This could be a read error, since a much larger clone is one nucleotide away. The chain carries TRBV29-1 and TRBJ2-7; D ambiguous. This CDR3 has 13 amino acids. Trimming left V 5 bases short and J 1 base short, with 12 bases between. Germline V gene data show CDR1 as SQVTM and CDR2 as ANQGSEA. CDR3 nucleotides: TGCAGCGTTTCTGCGGAATGGTCCTACGAGCAGTACTTC. It encodes CSVSAEWSYEQYF.

The CDR3 sequence: CASSLRTRGVYTGELFF. In DNA, the CDR3 is TGTGCCAGCAGCTTAAGGACGCGGGGGGTCTACACCGGGGAGCTGTTTTTT. The rearrangement links TRBV7-9 to TRBJ2-2; 8 bases fit TRBD2. Germline CDR1 is SEHNR and CDR2 is FQNEAQ (reference sequence). The length of the CDR3 is 17 residues. V dropped 2 bases and J dropped 3; count of bases not matched to a gene: 8.

This clonotype was observed at least ten times. This chain joins TRBV2 and TRBJ2-5, with TRBD1 matching 7 bases. This CDR3 is built from 14 residues. V was clipped by 6 bases and J by 2 bases; unmatched bases: 6. In germline, CDR1 is SNHLY, CDR2 FYNNEI. The CDR3, as DNA: TGTGCCAGCAGACAGGGGCCCTATCAAGAGACCCAGTACTTC. Protein product: CASRQGPYQETQYF.

This clonotype was seen ten or more times. V gene TRBV7-2 combines with J gene TRBJ2-5; D might be TRBD1 (5 bases). This CDR3 comprises 14 residues. Trimming removed 4 bases at V and 4 bases at J, with 13 bases between. Germline CDR1 reads SGHTA; CDR2 reads FQGNSA. CDR3 nucleotide sequence: TGTGCCAGCAGCTCCGACAGCCGTCCAGAGACCCAGTACTTC. As protein: CASSSDSRPETQYF.

This clonotype showed up many times. V and J are TRBV7-2 and TRBJ2-3; TRBD2 agrees at 7 bases. V lost 0 bases and J lost 2; bases outside the gene matches: 2. There are 15 residues in the CDR3. From germline, CDR1 is SGHTA and CDR2 FQGNSA. This chain's CDR3 is CASSLAGGNTDTQYF. The CDR3 region has the DNA TGTGCCAGCAGCTTAGCGGGAGGGAACACAGATACGCAGTATTTT.

The V call is TRBV7-2, the J call TRBJ1-6; D ambiguous. Trimming took 2 bases from V and 9 from J, leaving 11 bases between them. Germline-derived CDR1 and CDR2 are SGHTA and FQGNSA. This CDR3 is 14 amino acids long. CDR3 protein: CASSLPGRGSPLHF. As DNA, the CDR3 is TGTGCCAGCAGCTTACCAGGCCGGGGTTCACCCCTCCACTTT.